Detailed here is one T cell receptor beta chain. Its specific antigen is unknown. No base qualities exist here, and no much larger clone lies one base off it. This sample is part of a study of blood T cell repertoires in COVID-19 (dated by TCRdb to between 2020 and 2021). General notes on the study: Samples from collaborators originated in the United States, Italy and Spain and spanned both the acute and convalescent phases of COVID-19. The material from the prospective study consisted of cDNA or gDNA derived from T cells, B-cell-depleted T cells, or PBMCs. The dataset comprised deeply sampled blood TCRbeta repertoires from subjects exposed to, actively infected with, or recovered from COVID-19. A freely available public database, intended as a resource for researchers studying the immune response to SARS-CoV-2, is where the repertoires were released. Samples came from the ongoing ImmuneRACE study (first 160 participants) plus 1,254 subjects from 6 global collaborators. A de-identified subject ID, COVID-19 status, age in years and sex were almost always included in the sample metadata. Where HLA class I and class II types were available, the types were taken from metadata supplied by the sample provider, not from assay-based typing. Overall results and qualifications from the work: Clinical and demographic metadata were provided uncurated, with the amount varying by source and participant.

Taken from cysteine to phenylalanine, the CDR3 has 13 residues. The entry retains the CDR3 DNA only, 39 bases that are in frame from base 1. V is cut by 2 bases and J by 0 bases, and the space between the germline ends is 5 bases. The germline V gene sets CDR1 to MNHEY and CDR2 to SVGAGI. Collaborating institutions collected whole blood in K2EDTA tubes following their own protocols. For TCRbeta analysis, collaborators shipped samples in one of three forms: frozen whole blood, isolated PBMCs, or DNA extracted from either of those sample types. TCRbeta CDR3 regions were amplified from genomic DNA by means of the immunoSEQ Assay, a bias-controlled multiplex PCR. The paper's processing steps were these. The number of nucleated cells in each sample was estimated by amplification of reference gene primers within the assay. To quantify the absolute abundance of each unique TCRbeta CDR3 rearrangement, sequence reads were collapsed and filtered. Productive Simpson clonality was computed per sample as the square root of Simpson's diversity index over productive rearrangements. Sourced from immuneACCESS, this table was stored by TCRdb with only in-frame sequences that have V and J called. A share of the clones is absent; for the studies checked, an unresolved V gene accounts for under half, and the remainder has no known explanation. V and J calls and clone size follow that table, whereas D and trimming were derived from the DNA. The sample table records more than 95,000 clones; over 70% of these occur just once. More than 5% of the sample is held by the ten biggest clonotypes.

The sequenced sample consisted of peripheral blood. The rearranged chain carries TRBV6-5 and TRBJ2-7, with the identity of the D gene unclear. The clonotype was recovered from an elderly man with active or convalescent COVID-19. This receptor carries the CDR3 CASSYDTSYEQYF. The bases are TGTGCCAGCAGTTACGACACCTCCTACGAGCAGTACTTC.